This T cell receptor beta chain is drawn from a study of control samples from healthy donors and cancer patients. Germline V gives CDR1 MNHEY, CDR2 SVGAGI. The germline V and J ends were trimmed by 8 bases and 6 bases, with 9 bases remaining between them. CDR3 length: 11 amino acids. The assay was immunoSEQ multiplex PCR, and TCRdb's table has in-frame clones only and misses some. The sample yields around 90,000 clones, approximately 80% seen once. The TCR comes from a man younger than 45 in good health. The V and J genes are TRBV6-5 and TRBJ2-3; no definite D call. The sequenced sample was blood. CDR3 DNA: TGTGCCAGCGGGGTGCGGGATACGCAGTATTTT. It is translated as CASGVRDTQYF.